This is a list of T cell receptor beta chains from one sample in a study of T cells after yellow fever vaccination. In TCRdb, the 5' RACE reads were re-called with MiXCR into one record per CDR3 protein. The sample yields fewer than 100,000 distinct CDR3 sequences, roughly 5.8% seen once. The sequenced sample was CD8+ T cells sorted from PBMCs, obtained 10 days after the yellow fever booster vaccination. The receptor source for this set is a man aged 18 to 30 who received the YFV17D yellow fever vaccine. The CDR3 runs from the conserved cysteine through the conserved F or W. Each record gives: clone size, J gene, V gene, D gene, CDR3 DNA, CDR3 protein. D genes are given only for firm matches. Clone size is not always given. Where it is, it says once, few, many or a class for expanded clones.

NA	TRBJ2-3	TRBV5-1	NA	TGCGCCAGCACCCTGGGGCCGGATTTGCCCCGCACAGATACGCAGTATTTT	CASTLGPDLPRTDTQYF
few	TRBJ2-5	TRBV7-9	TRBD1	TGTGCCAGCAGCTTATCAGGGACAGGCCAGGAGACCCAGTACTTC	CASSLSGTGQETQYF
many	TRBJ2-7	TRBV4-2	TRBD1	TGTGCCAGCAGCCAAGATAGGGGGACAGGGGGCTACGAGCAGTACTTC	CASSQDRGTGGYEQYF
NA	TRBJ2-7	TRBV20-1	NA	TGCAGTGCTAGAGAACAGGGATACGAGCAGTACTTC	CSAREQGYEQYF
few	TRBJ2-3	TRBV25-1	NA	TGTGCCAGCAGTGATATCGGCTCGACTAGCACAGATACGCAGTATTTT	CASSDIGSTSTDTQYF
NA	TRBJ1-1	TRBV7-9	TRBD1	TGTGCCAGCAGGTATGGGGGGACAGAGAACACTGAAGCTTTCTTT	CASRYGGTENTEAFF
many	TRBJ2-5	TRBV7-2	TRBD2	TGTGCCAGCAGCTTGGGCGGGGGAAGAGAGACCCAGTACTTC	CASSLGGGRETQYF
NA	TRBJ2-3	TRBV28	NA	TGTGCCAGCAGTTGGTCGGGGGATACGCAGTATTTT	CASSWSGDTQYF
NA	TRBJ2-3	TRBV6-4	NA	TGTGCCAGCAGTCCCCAGGGGGGCGCACTAGATACGCAGTATTTT	CASSPQGGALDTQYF
NA	TRBJ1-2	TRBV25-1	NA	TGTGCCAGCAGTGACGCGGACGGAGGCGGCTACACCTTC	CASSDADGGGYTF
NA	TRBJ2-3	TRBV5-1	TRBD2	TGCGCCAGCAGCTTGGTGGGACTAGCGGGGGGAGATAGGCAGTATTTT	CASSLVGLAGGDRQYF
NA	TRBJ2-1	TRBV2	NA	TGTGCCAGCAGGGACAAGGGCCAATACTACAATGAGCAGTTCTTC	CASRDKGQYYNEQFF
many	TRBJ2-2	TRBV5-1	NA	TGCGCCAGCAGCTTTACAGGGCAATACACCGGGGAGCTGTTTTTT	CASSFTGQYTGELFF
few	TRBJ1-4	TRBV7-6	TRBD1	TGTGCCAGCAGCTTATCGGGACAGGTGGAAAAACTGTTTTTT	CASSLSGQVEKLFF
few	TRBJ2-7	TRBV5-4	NA	TGTGCCAGCGGAGGGGCCCCCTACGAGCAGTACTTC	CASGGAPYEQYF
few	TRBJ2-1	TRBV3-1	NA	TGTGCCAGCAGCCAAGAGGAGGGGGCTATAAACAATGAGCAGTTCTTC	CASSQEEGAINNEQFF
many	TRBJ2-3	TRBV24-1	TRBD2	TGTGCCACCAGTGATTCCGGGACTAGCGGGGGGCAAGGTTACGATACGCAGTATTTT	CATSDSGTSGGQGYDTQYF
few	TRBJ1-2	TRBV4-3	NA	TGCGCCAGCAGCCAAGGGTTGGGGCAGGCTTGGGGCTACACCTTC	CASSQGLGQAWGYTF
few	TRBJ2-3	TRBV4-2	TRBD2	TGTGCCAGCAGCCGGGAAAATCTAGCGGGGGGCACAGATACGCAGTATTTT	CASSRENLAGGTDTQYF
few	TRBJ2-1	TRBV6-5	TRBD1	TGTGCCAGCAGTCGGGACAGGGGGCACCAGTTCTTC	CASSRDRGHQFF
few	TRBJ2-3	TRBV6-2/TRBV6-3	NA	TGTGCCACCGAATCCGGGGGCACATATACGCAGTATTTT	CATESGGTYTQYF
NA	TRBJ2-2	TRBV29-1	NA	TGCAGCGTTGAGGGGGGCGGCACCGGGGAGCTGTTTTTT	CSVEGGGTGELFF
many	TRBJ1-1	TRBV4-3	NA	TGCGCCAGCAGCCAATCTCAGTCGGCAGTAAACACTGAAGCTTTCTTT	CASSQSQSAVNTEAFF
few	TRBJ2-7	TRBV7-8	NA	TGTGCCAGCAGTATTTTACAGAGTTCCTACGAGCAGTACTTC	CASSILQSSYEQYF
few	TRBJ2-7	TRBV13	TRBD1	TGTGCCAGCAGCCCCGGGGACAGGTCCCACGAGCAGTACTTC	CASSPGDRSHEQYF
many	TRBJ2-3	TRBV2	TRBD1	TGTGCCAGCACTGCCTCAGGGGGAACAGATACGCAGTATTTT	CASTASGGTDTQYF
few	TRBJ2-1	TRBV12-3/TRBV12-4	TRBD2	TGTGCCAGCAGTTTTAGCGGGGGGAACAATGAGCAGTTCTTC	CASSFSGGNNEQFF
NA	TRBJ2-3	TRBV11-3	TRBD1	TGTGCCAGCAGCGTTACAGGGGAGACAGATACGCAGTATTTT	CASSVTGETDTQYF